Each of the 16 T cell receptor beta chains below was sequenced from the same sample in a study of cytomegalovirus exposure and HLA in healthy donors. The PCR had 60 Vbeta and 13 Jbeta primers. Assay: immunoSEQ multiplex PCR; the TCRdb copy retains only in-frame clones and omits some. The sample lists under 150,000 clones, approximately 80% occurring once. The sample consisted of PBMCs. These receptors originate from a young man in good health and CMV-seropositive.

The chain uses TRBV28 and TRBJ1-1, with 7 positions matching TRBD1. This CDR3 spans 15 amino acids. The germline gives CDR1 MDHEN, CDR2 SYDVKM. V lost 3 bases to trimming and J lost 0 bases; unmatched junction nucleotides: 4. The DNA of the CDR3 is TGTGCCAGCAGTTTGCAGGGACAGTTGAACACTGAAGCTTTCTTT. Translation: CASSLQGQLNTEAFF.

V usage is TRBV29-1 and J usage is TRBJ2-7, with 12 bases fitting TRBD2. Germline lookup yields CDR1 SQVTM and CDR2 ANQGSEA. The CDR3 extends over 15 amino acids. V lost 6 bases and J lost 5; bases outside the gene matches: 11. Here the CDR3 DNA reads TGCAGCGTACTCGGACTAGCGGGAACATTGAACGAGCAGTACTTC. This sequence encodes CSVLGLAGTLNEQYF.

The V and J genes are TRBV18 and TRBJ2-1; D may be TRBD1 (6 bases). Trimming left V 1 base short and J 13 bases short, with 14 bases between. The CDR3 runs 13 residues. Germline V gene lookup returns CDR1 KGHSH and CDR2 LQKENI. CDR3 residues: CASSPLVAGEQFF. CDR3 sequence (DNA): TGTGCCAGCTCACCACTTGTGGCAGGGGAACAGTTCTTC.

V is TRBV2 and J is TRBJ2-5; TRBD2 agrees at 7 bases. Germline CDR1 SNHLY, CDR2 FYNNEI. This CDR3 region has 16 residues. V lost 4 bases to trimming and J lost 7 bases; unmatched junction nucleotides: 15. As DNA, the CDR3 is TGTGCCAGCAGTGCCGGATCCGGGACTACAAGGGTGACCCAGTACTTC. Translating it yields CASSAGSGTTRVTQYF.

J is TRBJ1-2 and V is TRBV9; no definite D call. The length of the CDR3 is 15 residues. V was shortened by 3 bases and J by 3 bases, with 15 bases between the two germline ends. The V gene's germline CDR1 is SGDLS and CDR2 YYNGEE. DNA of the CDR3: TGTGCCAGCAGCGCCGGACTCAACGTCCACTATGGCTACACCTTC. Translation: CASSAGLNVHYGYTF. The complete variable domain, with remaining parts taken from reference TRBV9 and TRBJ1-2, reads DSGVTQTPKHLITATGQRVTLRCSPRSGDLSVYWYQQSLDQGLQFLIQYYNGEERAKGNILERFSAQQFPDLHSELNLSSLELGDSALYFCASSAGLNVHYGYTFGSGTRLTVV.

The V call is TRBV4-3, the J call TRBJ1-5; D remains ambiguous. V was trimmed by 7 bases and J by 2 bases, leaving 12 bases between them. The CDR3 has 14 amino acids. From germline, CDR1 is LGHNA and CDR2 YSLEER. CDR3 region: CASNQVLGNQPQHF. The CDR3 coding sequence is TGCGCCAGCAATCAGGTTCTGGGCAATCAGCCCCAGCATTTT.

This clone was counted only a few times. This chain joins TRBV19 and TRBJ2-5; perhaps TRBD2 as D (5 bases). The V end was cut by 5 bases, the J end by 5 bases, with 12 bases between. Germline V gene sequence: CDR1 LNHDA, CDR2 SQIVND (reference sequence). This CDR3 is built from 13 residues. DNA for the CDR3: TGTGCCAGTAGTCCCGCGGGCAGTGAGACCCAGTACTTC. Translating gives CASSPAGSETQYF.

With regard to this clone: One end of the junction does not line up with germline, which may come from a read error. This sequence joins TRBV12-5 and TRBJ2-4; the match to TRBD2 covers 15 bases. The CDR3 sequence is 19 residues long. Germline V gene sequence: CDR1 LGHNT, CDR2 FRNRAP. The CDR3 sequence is CASGPPGLAGGGAKNSQYF. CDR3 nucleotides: TGTGCTAGTGGTCCTCCAGGACTAGCGGGGGGGGGTGCCAAAAACAGTCAGTACTTC.

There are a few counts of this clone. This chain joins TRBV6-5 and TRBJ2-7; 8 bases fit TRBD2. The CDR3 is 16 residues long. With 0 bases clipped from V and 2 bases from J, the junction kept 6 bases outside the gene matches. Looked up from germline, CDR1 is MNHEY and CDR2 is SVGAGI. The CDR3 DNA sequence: TGTGCCAGCAGTTACTCGCGGGGGGTTCGGACCTACGAGCAGTACTTC. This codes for CASSYSRGVRTYEQYF.

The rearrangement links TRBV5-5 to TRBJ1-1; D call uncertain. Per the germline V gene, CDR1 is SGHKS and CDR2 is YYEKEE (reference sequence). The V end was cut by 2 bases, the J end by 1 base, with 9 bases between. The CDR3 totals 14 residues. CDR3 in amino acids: CASSFGLENTEAFF. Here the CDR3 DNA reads TGTGCCAGCAGCTTCGGACTTGAGAACACTGAAGCTTTCTTT.

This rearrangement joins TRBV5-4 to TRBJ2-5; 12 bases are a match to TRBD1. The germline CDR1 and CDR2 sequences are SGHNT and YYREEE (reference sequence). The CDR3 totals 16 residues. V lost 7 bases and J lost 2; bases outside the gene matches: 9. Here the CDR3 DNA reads TGTGCCAGCGGCCGGGACAGGGGGCTGCAACAAGAGACCCAGTACTTC. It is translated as CASGRDRGLQQETQYF.

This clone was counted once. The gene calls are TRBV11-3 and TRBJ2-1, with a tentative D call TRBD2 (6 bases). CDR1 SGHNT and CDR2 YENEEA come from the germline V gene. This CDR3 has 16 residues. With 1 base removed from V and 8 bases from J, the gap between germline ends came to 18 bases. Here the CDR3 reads CASSLGSGAGSDEQFF. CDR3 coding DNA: TGTGCCAGCAGCTTAGGAAGCGGAGCGGGCTCCGATGAGCAGTTCTTC.

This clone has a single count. The CDR3 sequence: CASSLRGGYNEQFF. The CDR3 DNA sequence: TGTGCCAGCAGCTTAAGGGGAGGGTACAATGAGCAGTTCTTC. This chain uses TRBV7-6 with TRBJ2-1; 7 bases align to TRBD2. The J segment lost 4 bases and the V segment lost 2 bases, leaving 2 bases of the junction unmatched. The CDR3 covers 14 residues. Germline values: CDR1 SGHVS, CDR2 FNYEAQ. Full variable domain (rest looked up from reference TRBV7-6 and TRBJ2-1): GAGVSQSPRYKVTKRGQDVALRCDPISGHVSLYWYRQALGQGPEFLTYFNYEAQQDKSGLPNDRFSAERPEGSISTLTIQRTEQRDSAMYRCASSLRGGYNEQFFGPGTRLTVL.

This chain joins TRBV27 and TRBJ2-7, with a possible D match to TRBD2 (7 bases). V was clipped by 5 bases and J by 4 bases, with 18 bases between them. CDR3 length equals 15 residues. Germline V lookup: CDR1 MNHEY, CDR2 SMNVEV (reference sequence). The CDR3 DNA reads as TGTGCCAGCAGTAGGCGAGGGGGGGGACCTTACGAGCAGTACTTC. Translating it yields CASSRRGGGPYEQYF.

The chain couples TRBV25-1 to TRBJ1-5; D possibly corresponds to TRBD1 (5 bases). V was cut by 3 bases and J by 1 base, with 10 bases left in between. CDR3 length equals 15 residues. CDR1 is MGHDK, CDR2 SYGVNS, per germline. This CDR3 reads CASSEGGESNQPQHF. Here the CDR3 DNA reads TGTGCCAGCAGTGAGGGGGGAGAGAGCAATCAGCCCCAGCATTTT.

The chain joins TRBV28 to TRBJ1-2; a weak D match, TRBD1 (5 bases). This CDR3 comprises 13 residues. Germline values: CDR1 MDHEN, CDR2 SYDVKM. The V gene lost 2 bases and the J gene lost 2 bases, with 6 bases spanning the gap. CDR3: CASSLTGNYGYTF. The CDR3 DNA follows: TGTGCCAGCAGTTTAACAGGAAACTATGGCTACACCTTC.